Below, one T cell receptor (beta chain) is given with its context. Its antigen remains unknown. As for time point: cycle 4 day 1 (C4D1), after 5 to 7 weeks of nivolumab. Each and every patient relapsed after autologous stem cell transplantation, and patients got differing brentuximab vedotin exposure. This entry belongs to a study of PD-1 blockade in classical Hodgkin lymphoma. As for the study in general: The patients were dosed with nivolumab 3 mg/kg, infused intravenously every 2 weeks.

Libraries were prepared by immunoSEQ multiplex PCR; TCRdb keeps only in-frame clonotypes and omits some of them. The table records roughly 100,000 clones, roughly 89% of them present only once. Study-level findings and limits: Lower baseline TCR diversity marked trial partial responders and progressors. TCR diversity at baseline was reported to be reduced in newly diagnosed patients relative to healthy donors.

V trimming: 6 bases; J trimming: 0 bases; junction bases outside the gene matches: 6. The CDR3 totals 15 residues. Germline CDR1 and CDR2: SEHNR and FQNEAQ (reference sequence). The TCR originated in a human donor with classical Hodgkin lymphoma. The rearrangement links TRBV7-9 to TRBJ2-7, with 9 bases identical to TRBD1. The input for sequencing was peripheral blood mononuclear cells (PBMCs), taken before the fourth cycle of nivolumab. CDR3 DNA sequence: TGTGCCAGCAGTTCGGGACAGGGAATCTCCTACGAGCAGTACTTC. It specifies CASSSGQGISYEQYF.